The 7 T cell receptor beta chains below were found in one sample sequenced in a study of cytomegalovirus exposure and HLA in healthy donors (dated by TCRdb to about 2017). Library preparation employed the immunoSEQ multiplex PCR assay. The multiplex PCR relied on a mix of 60 forward primers for TCR Vbeta segments and 13 reverse primers for TCR Jbeta segments. This immuneACCESS table, as held by TCRdb, lists in-frame sequences with V and J called but not all clones. Of the missing ones, under half trace to an unresolved V gene in checked studies; the others have no known cause. Recorded for this sample are 95,000 to 150,000 clones; approximately 80% of them occurred a single time. The top ten clonotypes cover 8.8% of the sample. What was sequenced was PBMCs. These receptors originate from a female donor in good health and CMV-seropositive.

The chain links TRBV6-5 to TRBJ1-2, with 9 positions matching TRBD1. Unmatched junction bases numbered 2, after V lost 6 bases and J lost 0 bases. Per the germline V gene, CDR1 is MNHEY and CDR2 is SVGAGI. The CDR3 is 14 amino acids. CDR3 sequence: CASRRDRANYGYTF. The CDR3 DNA follows: TGTGCCAGCAGGAGGGACAGGGCTAACTATGGCTACACCTTC.

A word on this clone: One end of the junction varies from germline; a read error may be responsible. The same CDR3 is also encoded by other DNA sequences in this sample. The chain joins TRBV27 to TRBJ1-2; 8 nucleotides agree with TRBD1. The CDR3 contains 13 residues. Germline values: CDR1 MNHEY, CDR2 SMNVEV (reference sequence). CDR3 amino acids: CASSYRGSYGYTF. The DNA of the CDR3 is TGTGCTAGCAGCTACAGGGGGAGCTATGGCTACACCTTC.

The chain joins TRBV6-1 to TRBJ2-2, with TRBD2 matching 7 bases. Unmatched junction bases numbered 4, after V lost 2 bases and J lost 4 bases. Germline assignment: CDR1 MNHNS and CDR2 SASEGT. The CDR3 length is 15 residues. CDR3 protein: CASSESGGSTGELFF. CDR3 bases: TGTGCCAGCAGTGAATCGGGGGGAAGCACCGGGGAGCTGTTTTTT.

V gene TRBV9 combines with J gene TRBJ2-1; a possible D gene is TRBD2 (6 bases). Germline V CDR1 and CDR2: SGDLS, YYNGEE. Deletions cut 4 bases from V and 0 bases from J, with 14 bases between. The CDR3 is 16 residues long. CDR3 nucleotides: TGTGCCAGCAGCCCGTATGGGGGGAACTCCTACAATGAGCAGTTCTTC. It is translated as CASSPYGGNSYNEQFF.

CDR3 sequence reads: CASGPGQGATDTQYF. CDR3 DNA: TGCGCCAGCGGGCCGGGACAGGGGGCTACAGATACGCAGTATTTT. The chain is built from TRBV5-1 and TRBJ2-3; TRBD1 matches at 12 bases. The V segment lost 7 bases and the J segment 3 bases; nucleotides outside the gene matches: 6. The CDR3 is 15 residues long. CDR1 and CDR2 from the germline V gene are SGHRS and YFSETQ. Based on the CDR3 plus reference TRBV5-1 and TRBJ2-3, the full variable domain is KAGVTQTPRYLIKTRGQQVTLSCSPISGHRSVSWYQQTPGQGLQFLFEYFSETQRNKGNFPGRFSGRQFSNSRSEMNVSTLELGDSALYLCASGPGQGATDTQYFGPGTRLTVL.

The chain has TRBV4-3 and TRBJ2-4, with 9 bases matching TRBD2. With V trimmed by 0 bases and J by 8 bases, 17 bases remained unmatched. The CDR3 covers 19 residues. Germline V lookup: CDR1 LGHNA, CDR2 YSLEER. The CDR3 DNA follows: TGCGCCAGCAGCCAAGACTTTGCGCGGGGGGGGGTAGAAGAGGACATTCAGTACTTC. Protein product: CASSQDFARGGVEEDIQYF.

V is TRBV7-9 and J is TRBJ1-2; D not resolved. Trimming shortened V by 6 bases and J by 3 bases, and 5 bases separated the two germline ends. This CDR3 contains 11 residues. The germline gives CDR1 SEHNR, CDR2 FQNEAQ (reference sequence). The DNA of the CDR3 is TGTGCCAGCAGTCGGGACTATGGCTACACCTTC. Translation gives CASSRDYGYTF.